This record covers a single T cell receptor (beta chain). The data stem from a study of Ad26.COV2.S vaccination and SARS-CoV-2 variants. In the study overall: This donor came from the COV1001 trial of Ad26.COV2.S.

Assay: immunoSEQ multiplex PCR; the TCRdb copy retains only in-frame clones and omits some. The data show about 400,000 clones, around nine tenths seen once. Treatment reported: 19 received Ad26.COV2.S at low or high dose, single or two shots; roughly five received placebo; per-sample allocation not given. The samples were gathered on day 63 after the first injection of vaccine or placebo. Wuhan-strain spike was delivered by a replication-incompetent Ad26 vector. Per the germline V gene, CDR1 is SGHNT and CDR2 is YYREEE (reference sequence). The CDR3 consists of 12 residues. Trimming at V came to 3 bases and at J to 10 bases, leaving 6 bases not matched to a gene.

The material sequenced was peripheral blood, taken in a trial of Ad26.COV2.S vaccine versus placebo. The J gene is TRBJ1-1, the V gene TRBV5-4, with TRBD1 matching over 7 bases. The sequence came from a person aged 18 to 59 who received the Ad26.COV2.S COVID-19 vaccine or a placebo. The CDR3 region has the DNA TGTGCCAGCAGCTCCCCGGGACAGAGAGCTTTCTTT. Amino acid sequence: CASSSPGQRAFF.